The clone carrying this T cell receptor beta chain has only one observation. The data are from a study of blood T cell repertoires in COVID-19. About the research overall: Samples taken during acute and convalescent COVID-19 were collected in the United States, Italy and Spain.

The table came from immunoSEQ multiplex PCR; TCRdb's copy has only in-frame clones and leaves some out. The sample records roughly 190,000 clones, about 88% being singletons. The V end was cut by 1 base, the J end by 4 bases, with 8 bases between. Germline CDR1 and CDR2: SGHAT and FQNNGV. CDR3 length equals 13 residues. This clonotype originated in a man aged 30 to 45 with acute or convalescent COVID-19. The sequencing sample was made of peripheral blood. The V and J genes are TRBV11-2 and TRBJ2-7; D not certain. The CDR3, as DNA: TGTGCCAGCAGCTTAGCGGTTGTATACGAGCAGTACTTC. Translating gives CASSLAVVYEQYF.